This T cell receptor beta chain is from a study of blood T cell repertoires in COVID-19. Study-wide background: The United States, Italy and Spain were the sources of the acute and convalescent COVID-19 samples. T cells, B-cell-depleted T cells, or PBMCs supplied cDNA or gDNA.

Germline lookup yields CDR1 SGHTA and CDR2 FQGNSA. This CDR3 is built from 14 residues. The V segment lost 4 bases and the J segment 2 bases; nucleotides outside the gene matches: 5. Study processing details: The authors estimated nucleated cell counts from reference gene primer amplification. Profiling relied on immunoSEQ multiplex PCR, and the TCRdb table lists in-frame clones only, not all of them. V, J and clone size are taken as reported in that table, and D and trimming were inferred from the DNA itself. The sample records about 6,400 clones, 65% to 90% being singletons. The sample was peripheral blood. The TCR was taken from a human donor with active COVID-19. The donor label of this sample is uncertain. The chain employs TRBV7-2 and TRBJ2-7; 7 bases align to TRBD1. The DNA of the CDR3 is TGTGCCAGCAGCTCCCCGGGACAGACCTACGAGCAGTACTTC. Translating it yields CASSSPGQTYEQYF.